This T cell receptor beta chain comes out of a study of blood T cell repertoires in COVID-19. Study background: Some COVID-19 samples were acute and others convalescent; all came from the United States, Italy and Spain. PBMCs, B-cell-depleted T cells, or T cells provided the cDNA or gDNA that made up the material.

Original methodology: Estimated nucleated cell counts came from reference gene primer amplification. Libraries were prepared by immunoSEQ multiplex PCR; TCRdb keeps only in-frame clonotypes and omits some of them. Clone size and the V and J calls come from that table; the DNA yielded D and trimming. The sample shows 100,000 or so clones, around nine tenths of them seen only once. The source is a man in his sixties or seventies with acute or convalescent COVID-19. The material sequenced was peripheral blood.

CDR3 sequence reads: CASSTRTERYTF. CDR3 nucleotides: TGTGCCAGTAGTACCCGGACAGAGCGCTACACCTTC. The chain has TRBV19 and TRBJ1-2, with D possibly TRBD1 on 6 matching bases. Trimming removed 4 bases from V and 9 bases from J, with 12 bases in between. The CDR3 runs 12 residues. Germline V gives CDR1 LNHDA, CDR2 SQIVND (reference sequence).